Below are 5 T cell receptor beta chains sequenced from a single sample in a study of early T cells in non-severe SARS-CoV-2 infection (dated by TCRdb to the early 2020s). Library generation was performed with 5' RACE. Instrument on record: NextSeq 500. Using fastp trimming at Q25 and MiXCR clonotype assembly, TCRdb reanalyzed the public sequencing data and kept in-frame beta chains. CDR3 protein duplicates are merged, each entry listing the most common genes and DNA. This sample gives over 100,000 distinct CDR3 sequences in total; around 13% of them show up just once. The top ten clonotypes cover roughly 6.2% of the sample. Sample: whole blood. Receptors were obtained from an adult who was a healthcare worker with PCR-confirmed SARS-CoV-2 infection or an uninfected control (not recorded which).

This clonotype was picked up many times. The rearrangement uses TRBV28 and TRBJ2-7; the match to TRBD2 covers 7 bases. Germline loops: CDR1 MDHEN, CDR2 SYDVKM. V dropped 3 bases and J dropped 5; count of bases not matched to a gene: 13. The CDR3 contains 16 residues. CDR3 coding DNA: TGTGCCAGCAGTTTTATTCCCCTTTCTGCGGGAGACGAGCAGTACTTC. Protein sequence: CASSFIPLSAGDEQYF.

The chain carries TRBV4-1 and TRBJ2-7, with 7 bases fitting TRBD2. Germline values: CDR1 MGHRA, CDR2 YSYEKL. CDR3 length: 18 amino acids. With V trimmed by 6 bases and J by 4 bases, 21 bases remained unmatched. The CDR3 bases are TGCGCCAGCAGGGCAGGACTCTCGGAAAAGGCCGGGAGGTACGAGCAGTACTTC. Encoded protein: CASRAGLSEKAGRYEQYF.

This clonotype was counted ten times or more. The chain joins TRBV6-4 to TRBJ2-2, with D hard to call. The CDR3 loop spans 13 amino acids. The V and J ends lost 0 bases and 4 bases respectively, with 3 bases between them. Germline assignment: CDR1 MRHNA and CDR2 SNTAGT. The CDR3 protein is CASSDSSTGELFF. The CDR3, as DNA: TGTGCCAGCAGTGACTCTAGCACCGGGGAGCTGTTTTTT.

The genes are TRBV6-5 and TRBJ1-1, with a tentative D call TRBD1 (5 bases). The CDR3 extends over 14 amino acids. V lost 4 bases and J lost 3, with 12 bases in between. The germline gives CDR1 MNHEY, CDR2 SVGAGI. Written as DNA, the CDR3 is TGTGCCAGCAGTTTCAGACAGCTAGACACTGAAGCTTTCTTT. Amino acid sequence: CASSFRQLDTEAFF.

This rearrangement joins TRBV10-3 to TRBJ2-2; 9 nucleotides match TRBD2. Germline CDR1 is ENHRY and CDR2 is SYGVKD. The CDR3 extends over 14 amino acids. The J segment lost 1 base and the V segment lost 9 bases, leaving 3 bases of the junction unmatched. The CDR3 region has the DNA TGTGCCATGTTAGCGGGAGAGAACACCGGGGAGCTGTTTTTT. Translation gives CAMLAGENTGELFF.